Following are 2 T cell receptor beta chains from one sample sequenced in a study of T-cell reconstitution after alpha-beta-depleted transplantation in children. Unique molecular identifiers were used to barcode this TCRbeta library. TCRdb reprocessed the PCR reads with MiXCR, giving one entry per CDR3 protein. The table records some 200,000 distinct CDR3 sequences, approximately 6.9% of them present only once. The source material was PBMCs, sampled before TCRalphabeta/CD19-depleted stem cell transplant. Source of these receptors: a boy between 2 and 10 years old with acute lymphoblastic leukemia, due to receive a stem cell transplant.

To note about this clonotype: Since a much larger clone is just one base distant, this may be a read error. V and J are TRBV3-1 and TRBJ2-1; TRBD1 or TRBD2 may be the D gene (6 bases each). Germline assignment: CDR1 LGHDT and CDR2 YNNKEL (reference sequence). The CDR3 totals 15 residues. CDR3 sequence reads: CACSQGRLALNEQFF. The CDR3 bases are TGTGCCTGCAGCCAGGGGCGGCTAGCGCTCAATGAGCAGTTCTTC.

This clonotype was seen repeatedly, ten times or more. This sequence joins TRBV7-9 and TRBJ2-1, with D perhaps matching TRBD2 (6 bases). The CDR3 loop spans 12 amino acids. Germline V gene lookup returns CDR1 SEHNR and CDR2 FQNEAQ (reference sequence). V gave up 3 bases and J gave up 8 bases, with 8 bases separating them. In DNA form, the CDR3 reads TGTGCCAGCAGCTTTTGGGGGGATGAGCAGTTCTTC. Amino acid sequence: CASSFWGDEQFF.